A selection of T cell receptor beta chains follows, all from one sample in a study of shared clonotypes between healthy human individuals. Profiled with immunoSEQ multiplex PCR; TCRdb holds only in-frame clones, not every one. The table has about 2.4 million clones, roughly 93% seen once. The sequencing input was naive CD4+ T cells from PBMCs. The receptor set was obtained from a man between 18 and 29 years old in good health. Some clones in this sample may be carry-over from other donors' samples. CDR3s include the opening cysteine and the closing phenylalanine or tryptophan. D genes are given only for firm matches.

d_call: TRBD1
v_call: TRBV6-5
j_call: TRBJ1-4
cdr3_aa: CASSYRPGTGARTLFF
cdr3_nt: TGTGCCAGCAGTTACCGACCCGGGACAGGGGCTCGTACACTGTTTTTT

d_call: TRBD2
v_call: TRBV5-1
j_call: TRBJ2-7
cdr3_aa: CASSLTSGRVGEQYF
cdr3_nt: TGCGCCAGCAGCTTGACTAGCGGGAGGGTCGGCGAGCAGTACTTC

d_call: .
v_call: TRBV30
j_call: TRBJ2-7
cdr3_aa: CAWRPGYEQYF
cdr3_nt: TGTGCCTGGAGGCCAGGGTACGAGCAGTACTTC

d_call: .
v_call: TRBV5-4
j_call: TRBJ2-3
cdr3_aa: CASSLGGLLTDTQYF
cdr3_nt: TGTGCCAGCAGCTTGGGAGGCCTACTCACGGATACGCAGTATTTT

d_call: TRBD2
v_call: TRBV5-4
j_call: TRBJ2-2
cdr3_aa: CASSQPSGRSTGELFF
cdr3_nt: TGTGCCAGCAGCCAACCTAGCGGGCGGTCCACCGGGGAGCTGTTTTTT

d_call: .
v_call: TRBV2
j_call: TRBJ1-1
cdr3_aa: CASHQQADTEAFF
cdr3_nt: TGTGCCAGTCACCAACAGGCGGACACTGAAGCTTTCTTT

d_call: TRBD1
v_call: TRBV28
j_call: TRBJ2-2
cdr3_aa: CASSLRRGPTGELFF
cdr3_nt: TGTGCCAGCAGTTTGCGCAGGGGGCCCACCGGGGAGCTGTTTTTT

d_call: .
v_call: TRBV6-5
j_call: TRBJ2-7
cdr3_aa: CASSYSTGLTSYEQYF
cdr3_nt: TGTGCCAGCAGTTACTCCACAGGGTTAACCTCCTACGAGCAGTACTTC

d_call: .
v_call: TRBV18
j_call: TRBJ1-1
cdr3_aa: CASSLNVLGTEAFF
cdr3_nt: TGTGCCAGCTCACTGAATGTCCTGGGCACTGAAGCTTTCTTT

d_call: TRBD1
v_call: TRBV27
j_call: TRBJ1-4
cdr3_aa: CASSSITGQPNEKLFF
cdr3_nt: TGTGCCAGCAGTTCCATCACGGGACAGCCTAATGAAAAACTGTTTTTT

d_call: .
v_call: TRBV6-1
j_call: TRBJ2-3
cdr3_aa: CASSETSDTQYF
cdr3_nt: TGTGCCAGCAGTGAAACGTCAGATACGCAGTATTTT

d_call: TRBD1
v_call: TRBV6-6
j_call: TRBJ2-1
cdr3_aa: CASSYEGGAYNEQFF
cdr3_nt: TGTGCCAGCAGTTACGAAGGGGGCGCCTACAATGAGCAGTTCTTC

d_call: .
v_call: TRBV5-1
j_call: TRBJ1-4
cdr3_aa: CASSWTGSTINQKLFF
cdr3_nt: TGCGCCAGCAGCTGGACGGGATCGACGATTAATCAAAAACTGTTTTTT

d_call: .
v_call: TRBV19
j_call: TRBJ1-1
cdr3_aa: CASSRDPRGNTEAFF
cdr3_nt: TGTGCCAGTAGTAGGGACCCTCGTGGGAACACTGAAGCTTTCTTT

d_call: TRBD2
v_call: TRBV5-1
j_call: TRBJ2-7
cdr3_aa: CASSPRTSGSTYEQYF
cdr3_nt: TGCGCCAGCAGCCCGCGGACTAGCGGGAGCACGTACGAGCAGTACTTC

d_call: TRBD1
v_call: TRBV28
j_call: TRBJ2-7
cdr3_aa: CASSSPGQAPGYEQYF
cdr3_nt: TGTGCCAGCAGCTCACCGGGACAGGCACCAGGCTACGAGCAGTACTTC

d_call: TRBD1
v_call: TRBV15
j_call: TRBJ2-7
cdr3_aa: CATSRDRGQGISYEQYF
cdr3_nt: TGTGCCACCAGCAGAGATCGAGGACAGGGTATCTCCTACGAGCAGTACTTC

d_call: .
v_call: TRBV19
j_call: TRBJ1-2
cdr3_aa: CASSNEGPSYGYTF
cdr3_nt: TGTGCCAGTAGTAATGAGGGCCCCTCATATGGCTACACCTTC